This passage covers 27 T cell receptor beta chains from one sample sequenced in a study of kidney transplant recipient with SARS-CoV-2 infection. In TCRdb, the reads were re-called with MiXCR into one record per CDR3 protein. Here the sample spans about 240,000 distinct CDR3 sequences, under 30% being singletons. The input for sequencing was a blood sample, taken at baseline and between days 110 and 120 from a kidney transplant recipient. The receptors come from a male patient younger than 45 who had COVID-19 and was a kidney transplant recipient. Some T cells may originate from the graft donor.

Concerning this clonotype itself: A read error is possible here, since a much larger clone lies one base away. V gene TRBV2 combines with J gene TRBJ2-5; 10 positions match TRBD2. Per germline, CDR1 SNHLY and CDR2 FYNNEI. Trimming removed 2 bases from V and 5 bases from J; junction bases left unmatched: 5. This CDR3 is 15 amino acids long. In DNA, the CDR3 is TGTGCCAGCAGTGAAAGCGGGGGGGCCCGTGAGACCCAGTACTTC. It is translated as CASSESGGARETQYF.

The rearrangement links TRBV20-1 to TRBJ2-5, with D maybe TRBD2 (6 bases). Germline values: CDR1 DFQATT, CDR2 SNEGSKA (reference sequence). The CDR3 totals 17 residues. Trimming removed 0 bases from V and 3 bases from J, with 20 bases in between. CDR3 bases: TGCAGTGCTAGAGATCCCCTTGGAGAGCGGAGGGAAGAGACCCAGTACTTC. It codes for CSARDPLGERREETQYF.

This clonotype turned up a few times. The chain combines TRBV5-1 with TRBJ2-6, with 12 bases that match TRBD1. V lost 4 bases, J lost 4 bases, and 9 bases stayed unmatched. From germline, CDR1 is SGHRS and CDR2 YFSETQ. The CDR3 is made up of 18 amino acids. Here the CDR3 DNA reads TGCGCCAGCAGCCCCGTCCGGGACAGGGGGCCAGGGGCCAACGTCCTGACTTTC. It encodes CASSPVRDRGPGANVLTF.

This clonotype was counted ten times or more. This chain joins TRBV5-1 and TRBJ2-7; D not certain. Germline V gives CDR1 SGHRS, CDR2 YFSETQ. Trimming shortened V by 0 bases and J by 3 bases, and 13 bases separated the two germline ends. CDR3 length: 15 residues. The CDR3 DNA sequence: TGCGCCAGCAGCTTGGCCCCTCTAGATATCTACGAGCAGTACTTC. It specifies CASSLAPLDIYEQYF.

This clonotype was seen repeatedly, ten times or more. This rearrangement joins TRBV28 to TRBJ1-1; 7 bases line up with TRBD1. The CDR3 is 15 residues long. Trimming took 3 bases from V and 3 from J; bases not matched to a gene: 7. Looked up from germline, CDR1 is MDHEN and CDR2 is SYDVKM. The CDR3 spells CASSLPLTGYTEAFF. The CDR3 DNA reads TGTGCCAGCAGTTTGCCCCTGACAGGGTACACTGAAGCTTTCTTT. Full variable domain (remainder filled in from reference TRBV28 and TRBJ1-1): DVKVTQSSRYLVKRTGEKVFLECVQDMDHENMFWYRQDPGLGLRLIYFSYDVKMKEKGDIPEGYSVSREKKERFSLILESASTNQTSMYLCASSLPLTGYTEAFFGQGTRLTVV.

Of note for this clonotype: One end of the junction fails to match germline, which may point to a read error. This chain uses TRBV6-4 with TRBJ1-2; no clear D gene. Germline V lookup: CDR1 MRHNA, CDR2 SNTAGT. The CDR3 loop spans 17 amino acids. The CDR3 DNA reads TGTGCCAGCAGTAGACTGGGCTCACACGGAAAGACCTATGGCCACACCTTC. Encoded protein: CASSRLGSHGKTYGHTF.

This clonotype was seen many times. This chain links TRBV5-1 with TRBJ1-2, with a possible D match to TRBD1 (6 bases). V was clipped by 7 bases and J by 0 bases, with 16 bases between them. Per germline, CDR1 SGHRS and CDR2 YFSETQ. The CDR3 runs 15 residues. CDR3 amino acids: CASGPGGGANYGYTF. For the CDR3, the DNA is TGCGCCAGCGGACCGGGGGGGGGCGCTAACTATGGCTACACCTTC.

The chain uses TRBV11-1 and TRBJ2-5, with D perhaps assigned TRBD1 or TRBD2 (6 bases each). With 5 bases removed from V and 2 bases from J, the gap between germline ends came to 18 bases. Germline CDR1 reads SGHAT; CDR2 reads FQDESV (reference sequence). The CDR3 sequence is 16 residues long. The CDR3 DNA sequence: TGTGCCAGCAGCCTCCGACGCGCGGGACAACAAGAGACCCAGTACTTC. Translating it yields CASSLRRAGQQETQYF.

Turning to this clonotype: With a much larger clone just one base away, this may be a read error. The chain couples TRBV7-9 to TRBJ1-2; D uncertain. This CDR3 has 17 amino acids. Germline V gene sequence: CDR1 SEHNR, CDR2 FQNEAQ (reference sequence). The CDR3 coding sequence is TGTGTCAGCAGCAGATGCCGATACCATGGAAAGACCTATGGCTACACCTTC. This gives the protein CVSSRCRYHGKTYGYTF.

There are many counts of this clonotype. The chain combines TRBV9 with TRBJ2-7, with D unresolved. With 0 bases removed from V and 8 bases from J, the gap between germline ends came to 12 bases. This CDR3 region has 13 residues. The germline gives CDR1 SGDLS, CDR2 YYNGEE. CDR3 residues: CASSVGDGSKQYF. CDR3 in DNA: TGTGCCAGCAGCGTAGGGGATGGATCCAAGCAGTACTTC. The complete variable domain, with remaining parts taken from reference TRBV9 and TRBJ2-7, reads DSGVTQTPKHLITATGQRVTLRCSPRSGDLSVYWYQQSLDQGLQFLIQYYNGEERAKGNILERFSAQQFPDLHSELNLSSLELGDSALYFCASSVGDGSKQYFGPGTRLTVT.

This clonotype was counted ten times or more. The V gene is TRBV6-1, the J gene TRBJ1-1; 8 positions agree with TRBD1. Trimming at V came to 2 bases and at J to 6 bases, leaving 11 bases not matched to a gene. The CDR3 extends over 16 amino acids. Germline-derived CDR1 and CDR2 are MNHNS and SASEGT. CDR3 sequence reads: CASSEPPTQGAAEAFF. The CDR3, as DNA: TGTGCCAGCAGTGAACCCCCAACCCAGGGGGCGGCTGAAGCTTTCTTT.

This clonotype showed up many times. The chain uses TRBV11-1 and TRBJ1-2; D is ambiguous. The V gene's germline CDR1 is SGHAT and CDR2 FQDESV (reference sequence). CDR3 size: 17 residues. The germline V and J ends were trimmed by 5 bases and 4 bases, with 23 bases remaining between them. The DNA for the CDR3 is TGTGCCAGCAGCCCGGGGTTTAAGGCTGGAAAGACCTATGGCTACACCTTC. Amino acids: CASSPGFKAGKTYGYTF. Supplemented by reference TRBV11-1 and TRBJ1-2, the full variable domain reads EAEVAQSPRYKITEKSQAVAFWCDPISGHATLYWYRQILGQGPELLVQFQDESVVDDSQLPKDRFSAERLKGVDSTLKIQPAELGDSAMYLCASSPGFKAGKTYGYTFGSGTRLTVV.

Turning to this clonotype: A read error may be the cause here, since a much bigger clone is one base away. V and J are TRBV6-6 and TRBJ1-2; D is unresolved. Germline assignment: CDR1 MNHNY and CDR2 SVGAGI (reference sequence). V was cut by 5 bases and J by 6 bases, with 25 bases left in between. The CDR3 covers 17 residues. CDR3 sequence reads: CASSEYLGGRKTHGYTF. In nucleotides, the CDR3 is TGTGCCAGCAGTGAATATCTAGGTGGGAGAAAGACCCATGGCTACACCTTC.

This clonotype came up many times. V and J are TRBV28 and TRBJ1-5; possibly TRBD1 for D (6 bases). Trimming removed 6 bases from V and 5 bases from J, with 20 bases in between. Germline lookup yields CDR1 MDHEN and CDR2 SYDVKM. CDR3 length equals 16 residues. CDR3 DNA sequence: TGTGCCAGCAGCCCCACAGCTCTGACAGGAGATCAGCCCCAGCATTTT. As protein: CASSPTALTGDQPQHF.

This clonotype has ten or more counts. The chain combines TRBV9 with TRBJ1-2; D might be TRBD1 (6 bases). Trimming cost V 3 bases and J 2 bases, with 17 bases left between them. Per the germline V gene, CDR1 is SGDLS and CDR2 is YYNGEE. CDR3 length: 16 residues. CDR3 region: CASSALTGDNNYGYTF. CDR3 nucleotide sequence: TGTGCCAGCAGCGCCTTGACAGGAGACAACAACTATGGCTACACCTTC.

This clonotype was counted at least ten times. The chain recombines TRBV5-1 with TRBJ1-3; TRBD1 matches at 12 bases. Trimming cost V 7 bases and J 8 bases; bases outside gene matches: 7. The CDR3 has 14 residues. The germline gives CDR1 SGHRS, CDR2 YFSETQ. CDR3 sequence (DNA): TGCGCCAGCTCGGGACAGGGGGCCGAGGACACCATATATTTT. Amino acids: CASSGQGAEDTIYF.

This clonotype was recorded at least ten times. The chain recombines TRBV7-9 with TRBJ1-2; D uncertain. In germline, CDR1 is SEHNR, CDR2 FQNEAQ (reference sequence). CDR3 length: 17 residues. Trimming shortened V by 5 bases and J by 4 bases, and 23 bases separated the two germline ends. CDR3 residues: CASSRIRYHGKTYGYTF. Written as DNA, the CDR3 is TGTGCCAGCAGCCGAATTAGATACCATGGAAAGACCTATGGCTACACCTTC.

This clonotype appeared many times. The gene calls are TRBV29-1 and TRBJ1-2; 9 positions match TRBD1. After removal of 6 bases from V and 7 bases from J, the junction contained 9 bases not matched to a gene. The CDR3 loop spans 13 amino acids. CDR1 SQVTM and CDR2 ANQGSEA come from the germline V gene. The CDR3 DNA reads TGCAGCGTCCGGGACAGGGATTTCGGTGGCTACACCTTC. Translated, it gives CSVRDRDFGGYTF.

With respect to this clonotype: This may be a read error: a much more frequent sequence differs by one nucleotide. In DNA form, the CDR3 reads TGTGCCAGCTCACCACCGTCCCCTCAGCAGTACTTC. Amino acids: CASSPPSPQQYF. The chain is built from TRBV18 and TRBJ2-4; D ambiguous. In germline, CDR1 is KGHSH, CDR2 LQKENI. There are 12 residues in the CDR3. V was cut by 0 bases and J by 13 bases, with 10 bases left in between.

Of note for this clonotype: A single base separates this from a much larger clone, so it may be a read error. V gene TRBV20-1 combines with J gene TRBJ2-5; the D is unclear. Germline V gives CDR1 DFQATT, CDR2 SNEGSKA (reference sequence). V gave up 3 bases and J gave up 11 bases, with 19 bases separating them. The CDR3 consists of 13 residues. The CDR3 loop reads CSARRGPSYGQYF. The CDR3 DNA follows: TGCAGTGCTAGGCGAGGACCATCCTACGGGCAGTACTTC.

Remarks on this clonotype: A much larger clone lies one base from this, so it may be a read error. V usage is TRBV5-1 and J usage is TRBJ2-3; tentatively, D is TRBD2 (5 bases). Per the germline V gene, CDR1 is SGHRS and CDR2 is YFSETQ. Trimming pared 5 bases from V and 4 bases from J, leaving 17 bases between. The CDR3 has 15 residues. The CDR3 DNA reads TGCGCCAGCAGTATACCGCTTAGCGAAGCAGATACGCAGTATTTT. Its protein product is CASSIPLSEADTQYF.

Concerning this clonotype: A read error may explain this, as a much larger clone is one base away. J is TRBJ2-3 and V is TRBV24-1, with 11 bases identical to TRBD2. Germline assignment: CDR1 KGHDR and CDR2 SFDVKD. The CDR3 runs to 15 residues. CDR3 coding DNA: TGTGCCACCAGTGATGGGACTAGCGGCACAGATATGCAGTATTTT. Its protein is CATSDGTSGTDMQYF.

This clonotype was seen many times. The chain couples TRBV24-1 to TRBJ2-7; 8 bases are shared with TRBD1. Germline CDR1 reads KGHDR; CDR2 reads SFDVKD. The length of the CDR3 is 11 residues. V was clipped by 11 bases and J by 5 bases; unmatched bases: 4. The CDR3 region is CAIGQGDEQYF. The DNA for the CDR3 is TGTGCCATCGGACAGGGCGACGAGCAGTACTTC.

For this clonotype: The junction does not match germline at one end; this may be a read error. The chain links TRBV18 to TRBJ2-3; 8 bases align to TRBD1. The length of the CDR3 is 15 residues. Germline V gene sequence: CDR1 KGHSH, CDR2 LQKENI. Here the CDR3 reads CASSLGQGGADTRYF. The CDR3 bases are TGTGCCAGCTCTCTAGGACAGGGTGGAGCAGATACGCGGTATTTT.

In this sample, this clonotype turned up once. Given a much more abundant clone one base away, this may be a read error. The chain uses TRBV18 and TRBJ2-2; the D is unclear. Germline-derived CDR1 and CDR2 are KGHSH and LQKENI. This CDR3 comprises 14 residues. The CDR3, as DNA: TGTACCAGCTCACCACTCAGTGACACCGGGGAGCTGTTTTTT. Protein sequence: CTSSPLSDTGELFF.

This clonotype was recorded a few times. The DNA for the CDR3 is TGTGCCAGCAGCGTGAGAGGGGGTACTGAAGCTTTCTTT. Its protein product is CASSVRGGTEAFF. This chain uses TRBV9 with TRBJ1-1; a possible D gene is TRBD1 (6 bases). The V gene lost 2 bases and the J gene lost 5 bases, with 10 bases spanning the gap. The CDR3 is 13 residues long. Germline V gene lookup returns CDR1 SGDLS and CDR2 YYNGEE.

This clonotype was counted at least ten times. This chain joins TRBV6-2 or TRBV6-3 and TRBJ2-3, with a tentative D call TRBD2 (6 bases). The V end was cut by 4 bases, the J end by 5 bases, with 10 bases between. CDR3 length: 13 residues. Germline CDR1 MNHEY, CDR2 SVGEGT. The CDR3 loop reads CASSWRERDTQYF. The CDR3 region has the DNA TGTGCCAGCAGTTGGCGGGAAAGAGATACGCAGTATTTT.